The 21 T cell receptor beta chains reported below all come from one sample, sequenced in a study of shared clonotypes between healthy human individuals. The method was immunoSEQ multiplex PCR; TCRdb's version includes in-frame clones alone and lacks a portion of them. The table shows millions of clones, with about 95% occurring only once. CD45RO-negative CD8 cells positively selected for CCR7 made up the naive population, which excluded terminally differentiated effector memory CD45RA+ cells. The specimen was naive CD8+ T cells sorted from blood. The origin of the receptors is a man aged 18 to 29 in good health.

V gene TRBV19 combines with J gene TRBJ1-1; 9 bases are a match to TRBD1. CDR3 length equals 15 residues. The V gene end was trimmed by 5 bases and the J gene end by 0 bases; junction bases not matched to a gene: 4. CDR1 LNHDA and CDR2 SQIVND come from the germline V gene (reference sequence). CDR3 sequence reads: CASSLGDRVNTEAFF. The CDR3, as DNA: TGTGCCAGTAGTCTCGGGGACAGGGTGAACACTGAAGCTTTCTTT.

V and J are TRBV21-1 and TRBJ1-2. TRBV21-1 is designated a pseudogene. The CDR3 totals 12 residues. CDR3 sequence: CASSKVEMGYTF. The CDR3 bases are TGTGCCAGCAGCAAAGTAGAAATGGGCTACACCTTC.

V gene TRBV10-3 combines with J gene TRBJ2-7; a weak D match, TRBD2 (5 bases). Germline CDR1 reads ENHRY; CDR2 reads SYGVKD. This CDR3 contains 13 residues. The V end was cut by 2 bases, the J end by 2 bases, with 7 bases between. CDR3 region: CAISEGLPYEQYF. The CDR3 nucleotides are TGTGCCATCAGTGAGGGACTCCCCTACGAGCAGTACTTC.

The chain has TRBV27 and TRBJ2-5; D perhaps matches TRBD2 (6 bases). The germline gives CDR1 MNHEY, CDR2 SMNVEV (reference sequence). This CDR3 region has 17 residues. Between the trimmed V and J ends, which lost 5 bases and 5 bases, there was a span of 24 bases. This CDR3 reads CASSPSWGDHKGETQYF. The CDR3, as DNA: TGTGCCAGCAGTCCCAGCTGGGGGGACCACAAAGGGGAGACCCAGTACTTC.

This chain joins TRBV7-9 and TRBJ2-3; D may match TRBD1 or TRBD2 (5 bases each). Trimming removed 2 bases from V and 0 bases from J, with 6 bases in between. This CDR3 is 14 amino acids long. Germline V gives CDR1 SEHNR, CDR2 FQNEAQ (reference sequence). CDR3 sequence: CASSLWGSTDTQYF. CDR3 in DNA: TGTGCCAGCAGCTTATGGGGGAGCACAGATACGCAGTATTTT.

The CDR3 protein is CASSVTGSDTQYF. Here the CDR3 DNA reads TGTGCCAGCAGCGTGACAGGGTCAGATACGCAGTATTTT. V and J are TRBV9 and TRBJ2-3; 7 bases align to TRBD1. The CDR3 spans 13 residues. Germline CDR1 and CDR2: SGDLS and YYNGEE. V was clipped by 2 bases and J by 4 bases; unmatched bases: 1.

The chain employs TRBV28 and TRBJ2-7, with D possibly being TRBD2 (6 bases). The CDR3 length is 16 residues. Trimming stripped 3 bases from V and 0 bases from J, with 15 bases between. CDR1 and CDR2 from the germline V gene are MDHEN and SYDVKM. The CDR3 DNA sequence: TGTGCCAGCAGTTTTCCCTTTGCGGGGCTCTCCTACGAGCAGTACTTC. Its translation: CASSFPFAGLSYEQYF.

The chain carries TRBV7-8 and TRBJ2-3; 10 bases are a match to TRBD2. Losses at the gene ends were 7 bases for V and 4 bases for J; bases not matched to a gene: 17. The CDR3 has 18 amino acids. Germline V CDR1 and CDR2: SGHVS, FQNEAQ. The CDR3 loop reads CASTLGVAGGRWADTQYF. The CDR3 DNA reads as TGTGCCAGCACCCTGGGGGTAGCGGGGGGACGATGGGCAGATACGCAGTATTTT.

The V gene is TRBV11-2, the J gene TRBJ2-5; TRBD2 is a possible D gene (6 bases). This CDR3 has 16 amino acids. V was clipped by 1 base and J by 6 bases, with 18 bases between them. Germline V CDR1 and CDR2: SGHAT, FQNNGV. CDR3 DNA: TGTGCCAGCAGCTTAGTCGGGGGTAGGCCGAAAAAGACCCAGTACTTC. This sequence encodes CASSLVGGRPKKTQYF.

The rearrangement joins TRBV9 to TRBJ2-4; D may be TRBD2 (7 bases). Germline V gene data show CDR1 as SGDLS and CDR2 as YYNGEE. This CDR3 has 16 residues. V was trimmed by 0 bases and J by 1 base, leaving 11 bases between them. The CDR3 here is CASSVDGGAAKNIQYF. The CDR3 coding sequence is TGTGCCAGCAGCGTAGATGGGGGGGCGGCCAAAAACATTCAGTACTTC.

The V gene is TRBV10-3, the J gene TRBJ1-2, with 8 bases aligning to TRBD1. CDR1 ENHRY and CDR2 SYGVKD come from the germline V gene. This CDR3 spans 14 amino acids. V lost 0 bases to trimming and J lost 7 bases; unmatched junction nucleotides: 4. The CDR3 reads CAISESQGASGYTF. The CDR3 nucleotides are TGTGCCATCAGTGAGTCGCAGGGGGCGAGTGGCTACACCTTC.

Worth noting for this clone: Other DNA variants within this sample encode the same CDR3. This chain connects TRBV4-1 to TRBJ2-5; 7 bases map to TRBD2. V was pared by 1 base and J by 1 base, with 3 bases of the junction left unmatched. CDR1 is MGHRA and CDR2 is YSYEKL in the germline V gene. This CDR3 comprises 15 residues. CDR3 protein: CASSQVLAVQETQYF. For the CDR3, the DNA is TGCGCCAGCAGCCAAGTCCTAGCGGTCCAAGAGACCCAGTACTTC.

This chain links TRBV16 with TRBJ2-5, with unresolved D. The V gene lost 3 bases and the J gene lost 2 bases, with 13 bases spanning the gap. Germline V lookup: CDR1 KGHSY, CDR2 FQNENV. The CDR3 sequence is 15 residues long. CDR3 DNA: TGTGCCAGCAGCCACGCCACATGGGCTCAAGAGACCCAGTACTTC. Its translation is CASSHATWAQETQYF.

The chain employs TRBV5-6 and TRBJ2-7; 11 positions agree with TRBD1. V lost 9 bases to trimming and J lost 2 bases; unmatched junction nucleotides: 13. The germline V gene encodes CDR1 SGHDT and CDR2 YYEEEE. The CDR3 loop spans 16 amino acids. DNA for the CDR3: TGTGCCATCCCGGGTTCCGGGACAGGGGGTCCCTACGAGCAGTACTTC. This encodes CAIPGSGTGGPYEQYF.

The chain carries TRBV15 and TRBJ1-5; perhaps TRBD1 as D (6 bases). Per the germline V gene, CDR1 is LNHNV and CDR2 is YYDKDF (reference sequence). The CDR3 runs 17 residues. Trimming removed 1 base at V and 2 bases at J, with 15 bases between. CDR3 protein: CATSRGTGGAGNQPQHF. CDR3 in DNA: TGTGCCACCAGCAGAGGTACCGGGGGCGCAGGCAATCAGCCCCAGCATTTT.

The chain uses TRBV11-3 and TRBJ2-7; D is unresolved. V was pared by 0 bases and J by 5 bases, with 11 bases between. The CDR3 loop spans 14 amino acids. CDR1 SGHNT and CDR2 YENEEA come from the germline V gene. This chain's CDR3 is CASSLDRKVDEQYF. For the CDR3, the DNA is TGTGCCAGCAGCTTAGATAGGAAGGTCGACGAGCAGTACTTC.

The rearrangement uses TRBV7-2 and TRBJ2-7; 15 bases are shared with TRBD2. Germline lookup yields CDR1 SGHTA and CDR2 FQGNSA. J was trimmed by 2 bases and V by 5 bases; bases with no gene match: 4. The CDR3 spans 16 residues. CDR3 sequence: CASSPWTSGRAYEQYF. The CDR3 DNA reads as TGTGCCAGCAGCCCGTGGACTAGCGGGAGGGCCTACGAGCAGTACTTC. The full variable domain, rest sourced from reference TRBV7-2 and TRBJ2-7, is GAGVSQSPSNKVTEKGKDVELRCDPISGHTALYWYRQSLGQGLEFLIYFQGNSAPDKSGLPSDRFSAERTGGSVSTLTIQRTQQEDSAVYLCASSPWTSGRAYEQYFGPGTRLTVT.

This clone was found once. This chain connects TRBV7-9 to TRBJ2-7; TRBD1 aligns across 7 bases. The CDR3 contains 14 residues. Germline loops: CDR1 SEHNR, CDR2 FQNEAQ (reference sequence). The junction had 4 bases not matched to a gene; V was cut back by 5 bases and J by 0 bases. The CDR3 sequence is CASSDRTGSYEQYF. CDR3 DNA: TGTGCCAGCAGCGACCGGACAGGCTCCTACGAGCAGTACTTC.

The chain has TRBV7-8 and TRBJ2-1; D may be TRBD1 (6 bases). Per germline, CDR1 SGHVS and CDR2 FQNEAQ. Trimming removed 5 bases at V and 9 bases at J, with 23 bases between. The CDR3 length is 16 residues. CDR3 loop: CASSERDNTFWSEQFF. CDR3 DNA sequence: TGTGCCAGCAGCGAACGGGACAATACCTTTTGGAGTGAGCAGTTCTTC.

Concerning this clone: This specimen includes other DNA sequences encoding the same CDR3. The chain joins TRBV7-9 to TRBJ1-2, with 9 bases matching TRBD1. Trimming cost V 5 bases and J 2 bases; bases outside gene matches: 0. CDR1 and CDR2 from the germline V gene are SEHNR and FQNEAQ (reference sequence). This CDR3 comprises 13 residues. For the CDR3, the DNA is TGTGCCAGCAGCGGGACAGGGAACTATGGCTACACCTTC. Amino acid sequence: CASSGTGNYGYTF.

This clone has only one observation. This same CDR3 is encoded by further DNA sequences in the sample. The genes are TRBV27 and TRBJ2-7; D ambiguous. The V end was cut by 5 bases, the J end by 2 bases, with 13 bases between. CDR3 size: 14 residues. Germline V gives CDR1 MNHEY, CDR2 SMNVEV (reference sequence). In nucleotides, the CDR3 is TGTGCCAGCAGTCCTCTGGGTTTGGCCTACGAGCAGTACTTC. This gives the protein CASSPLGLAYEQYF.